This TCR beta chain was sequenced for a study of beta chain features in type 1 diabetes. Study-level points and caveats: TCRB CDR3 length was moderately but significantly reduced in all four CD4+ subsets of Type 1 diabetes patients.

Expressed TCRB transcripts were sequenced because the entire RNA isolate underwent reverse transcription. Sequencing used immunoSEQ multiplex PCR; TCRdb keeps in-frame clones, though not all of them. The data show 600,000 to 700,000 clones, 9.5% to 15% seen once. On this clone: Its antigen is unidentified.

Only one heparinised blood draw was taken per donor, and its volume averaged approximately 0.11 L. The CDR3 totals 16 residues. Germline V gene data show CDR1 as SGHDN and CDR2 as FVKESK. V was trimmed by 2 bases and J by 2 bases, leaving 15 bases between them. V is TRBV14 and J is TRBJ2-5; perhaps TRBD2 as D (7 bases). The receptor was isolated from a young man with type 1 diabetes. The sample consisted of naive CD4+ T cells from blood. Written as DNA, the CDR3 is TGTGCCAGCAGCCAAACGGGCCGGGGGGCACAAGAGACCCAGTACTTC. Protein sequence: CASSQTGRGAQETQYF.